The clone carrying this T cell receptor (beta chain) was recorded a few times. Per the original data handling: The distant-metastasis classifier for papillary thyroid cancer was built from CDR3 differences across clinicopathological groups. Using MiXCR, TCRdb re-called clones from the PCR reads. TCRdb assigned the V and J calls; the authors' analysis was not used. The top ten hold around 4.6% of the sample, which has about 25,000 clones, approximately 20% seen once. This specimen belongs to a study of metastatic and nonmetastatic thyroid tumors. Study information: Repertoires of blood and of tissue (tumor or nodule) from malignant and benign thyroid patients were compared.

No patient received treatment before thyroid surgery. The CDR3 covers 15 residues. V gave up 8 bases and J gave up 6 bases, with 20 bases separating them. Germline lookup yields CDR1 SNHLY and CDR2 FYNNEI. Specimen: adjacent normal tissue. The chain links TRBV2 to TRBJ2-1; TRBD2 might be the D (5 bases). The source is a female donor with papillary thyroid cancer or a benign thyroid nodule (not recorded which). Some clones in this sample may be carry-over from other donors' samples. The CDR3 loop is CASGLRRALCNEQFF. CDR3 bases: TGTGCCAGCGGACTGAGGCGGGCGCTGTGCAATGAGCAGTTCTTC.